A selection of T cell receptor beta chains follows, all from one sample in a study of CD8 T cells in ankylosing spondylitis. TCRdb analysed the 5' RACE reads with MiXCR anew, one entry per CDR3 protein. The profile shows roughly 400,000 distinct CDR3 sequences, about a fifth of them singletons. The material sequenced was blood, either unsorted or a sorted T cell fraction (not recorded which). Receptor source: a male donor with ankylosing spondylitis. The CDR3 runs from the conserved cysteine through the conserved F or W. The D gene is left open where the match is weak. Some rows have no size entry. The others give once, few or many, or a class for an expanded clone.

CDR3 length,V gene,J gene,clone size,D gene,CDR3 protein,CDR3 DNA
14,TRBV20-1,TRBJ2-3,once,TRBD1,CSASDRPGTDTQYF,TGCAGTGCCTCGGACAGGCCGGGCACAGATACGCAGTATTTT
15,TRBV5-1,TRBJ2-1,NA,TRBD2,CASSLELAGHNEQFF,TGCGCCAGCAGCTTGGAACTAGCGGGGCACAATGAGCAGTTCTTC
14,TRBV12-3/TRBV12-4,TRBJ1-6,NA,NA,CASSLVAGGSPLHF,TGTGCCAGCAGTTTAGTGGCAGGCGGTTCACCCCTCCACTTT
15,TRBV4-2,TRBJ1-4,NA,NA,CASSQEGRENEKLFF,TGTGCCAGCAGCCAAGAGGGTCGCGAGAATGAAAAACTGTTTTTT
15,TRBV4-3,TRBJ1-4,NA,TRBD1,CASSQLDRLNEKLFF,TGCGCCAGCAGCCAGCTGGACAGGCTTAATGAAAAACTGTTTTTT
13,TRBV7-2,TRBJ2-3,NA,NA,CASSLEWTDTQYF,TGTGCCAGCAGCTTAGAATGGACAGATACGCAGTATTTT
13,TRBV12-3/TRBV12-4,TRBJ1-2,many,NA,CASSSDGVRGYTF,TGTGCCAGCAGTTCCGACGGAGTTCGGGGCTACACCTTC
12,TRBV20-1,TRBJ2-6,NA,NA,CSASELANVLTF,TGCAGTGCTAGTGAATTGGCCAACGTCCTGACTTTC
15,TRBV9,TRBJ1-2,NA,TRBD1,CASSREGASNYGYTF,TGTGCCAGCAGTAGGGAGGGGGCCTCTAACTATGGCTACACCTTC
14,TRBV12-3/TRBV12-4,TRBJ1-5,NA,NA,CASTLQGPNQPQHF,TGTGCCAGCACCTTACAGGGTCCGAATCAGCCCCAGCATTTT
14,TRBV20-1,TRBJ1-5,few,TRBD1,CSAFNTGGGQPQHF,TGCAGTGCTTTTAATACAGGGGGCGGGCAGCCCCAGCATTTT
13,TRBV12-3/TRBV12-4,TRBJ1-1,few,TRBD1,CASTNYRGTEAFF,TGTGCCAGCACCAATTACAGGGGTACTGAAGCTTTCTTT
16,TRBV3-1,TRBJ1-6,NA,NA,CASSQHFLDTNSPLHF,TGTGCCAGCAGCCAGCACTTCTTGGACACTAATTCACCCCTCCACTTT
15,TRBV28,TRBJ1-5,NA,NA,CASTPLGWGGKPQHF,TGTGCCAGCACTCCCTTGGGGTGGGGGGGGAAGCCCCAGCATTTT
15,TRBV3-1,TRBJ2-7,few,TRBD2,CASSQMAGVAYEQYF,TGTGCCAGCAGCCAAATGGCGGGAGTGGCCTACGAGCAGTACTTC
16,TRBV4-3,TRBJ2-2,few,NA,CASSPGQGWNTGELFF,TGCGCCAGCAGCCCTGGGCAGGGATGGAACACCGGGGAGCTGTTTTTT
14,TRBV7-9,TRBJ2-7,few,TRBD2,CASTTWEGSYEQYF,TGTGCCAGCACCACCTGGGAGGGGTCCTACGAGCAGTACTTC